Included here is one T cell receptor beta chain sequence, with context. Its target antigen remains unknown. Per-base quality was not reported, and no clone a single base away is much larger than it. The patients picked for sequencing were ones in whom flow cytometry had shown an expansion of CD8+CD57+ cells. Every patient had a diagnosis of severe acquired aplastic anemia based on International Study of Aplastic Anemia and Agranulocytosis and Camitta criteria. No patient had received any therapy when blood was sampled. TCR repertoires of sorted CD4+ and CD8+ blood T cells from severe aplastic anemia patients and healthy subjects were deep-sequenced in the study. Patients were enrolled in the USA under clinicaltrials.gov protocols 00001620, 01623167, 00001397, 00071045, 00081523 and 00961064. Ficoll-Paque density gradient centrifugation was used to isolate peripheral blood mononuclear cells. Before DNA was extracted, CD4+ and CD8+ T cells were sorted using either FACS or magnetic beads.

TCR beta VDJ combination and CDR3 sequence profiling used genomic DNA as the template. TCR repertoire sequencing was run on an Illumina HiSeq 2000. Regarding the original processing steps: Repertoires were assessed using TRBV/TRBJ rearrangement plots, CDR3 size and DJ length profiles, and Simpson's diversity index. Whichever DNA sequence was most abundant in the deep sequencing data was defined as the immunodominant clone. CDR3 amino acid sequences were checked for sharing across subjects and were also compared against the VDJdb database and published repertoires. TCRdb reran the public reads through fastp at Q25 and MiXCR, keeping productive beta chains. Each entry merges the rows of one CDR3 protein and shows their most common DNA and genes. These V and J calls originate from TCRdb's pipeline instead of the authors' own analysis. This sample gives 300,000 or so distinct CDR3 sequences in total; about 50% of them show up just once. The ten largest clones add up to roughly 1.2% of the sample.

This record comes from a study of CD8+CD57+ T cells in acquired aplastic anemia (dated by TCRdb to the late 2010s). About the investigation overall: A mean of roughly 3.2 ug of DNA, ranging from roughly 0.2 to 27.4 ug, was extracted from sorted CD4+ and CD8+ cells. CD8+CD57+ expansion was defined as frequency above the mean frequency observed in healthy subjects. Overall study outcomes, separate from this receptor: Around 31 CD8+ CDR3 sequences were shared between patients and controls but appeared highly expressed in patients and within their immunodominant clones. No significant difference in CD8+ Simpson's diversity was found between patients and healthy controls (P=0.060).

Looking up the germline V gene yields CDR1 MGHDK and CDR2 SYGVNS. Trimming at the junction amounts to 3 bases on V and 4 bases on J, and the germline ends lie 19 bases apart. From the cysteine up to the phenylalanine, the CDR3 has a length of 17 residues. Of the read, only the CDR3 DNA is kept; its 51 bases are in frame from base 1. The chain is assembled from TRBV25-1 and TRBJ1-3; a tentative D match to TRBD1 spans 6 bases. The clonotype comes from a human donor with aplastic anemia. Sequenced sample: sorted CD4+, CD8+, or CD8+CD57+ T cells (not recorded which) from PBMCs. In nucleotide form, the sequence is TGTGCCAGCAGTGAGACACCCCAGGGGTCGAGAGGAAACACCATATATTTT. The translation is CASSETPQGSRGNTIYF.